The sequence of this T cell receptor (beta chain) was determined in a study of blood T cell repertoires in COVID-19 (dated by TCRdb to between 2020 and 2021). Broadly, across the study: Samples covering the acute and convalescent phases of COVID-19 were provided by collaborators in the United States, Italy and Spain. The prospective study material was composed of cDNA or gDNA derived from T cells, B-cell-depleted T cells, or PBMCs. The dataset comprised deeply sampled blood TCRbeta repertoires from subjects exposed to, actively infected with, or recovered from COVID-19. A freely available public database, intended as a resource for researchers studying the immune response to SARS-CoV-2, is where the repertoires were released. The samples were drawn from the first 160 participants of the ongoing ImmuneRACE study and from 950 to 1,500 subjects provided by 6 global collaborators. A de-identified subject ID, COVID-19 status, age in years and sex were almost always included in the sample metadata. Where available, HLA class I and class II types were obtained from metadata supplied by the sample provider rather than from assay-based typing.

TCRbeta CDR3 regions were amplified from genomic DNA by means of the immunoSEQ Assay, a bias-controlled multiplex PCR. On the authors' methods: Within the assay, amplification of reference gene primers was used to estimate how many nucleated cells each sample contained. To quantify the absolute abundance of each unique TCRbeta CDR3 rearrangement, sequence reads were collapsed and filtered. For each sample, productive Simpson clonality was calculated as the square root of Simpson's diversity index across productive rearrangements. Held by TCRdb, this immuneACCESS table contains in-frame sequences only and omits some clones. Under half of the omission traces to an unresolved V gene where checked; the cause of the rest is unknown. V, J and clone size reflect that table, while D and trimming were determined from the DNA. The sample table records around 70,000 clones; 86% of these occur just once. 3.5% to 4.5% of the sample belongs to the ten largest clones.

V loses 5 bases at its end and J loses 5 bases; junction bases beyond the gene matches: 7. The germline V gene encodes CDR1 LNHDA and CDR2 SQIVND (reference sequence). The CDR3 sequence holds 15 residues, the cysteine and phenylalanine included. The CDR3 DNA has 45 bases and is translated from base 1. What the authors observed across the whole study: The amount of clinical and demographic metadata varied by source and participant and was provided uncurated.

The count of this clone is one. Its antigen is unknown. No qualities accompany the bases; no much larger clone lies one base away. Each collaborating institution followed its own protocols to collect whole blood in K2EDTA tubes. Collaborator samples were shipped for TCRbeta analysis as frozen whole blood, isolated PBMCs, or DNA extracted from either sample type. The sequenced sample consisted of peripheral blood. This sequence was found in a man aged 50 or older with acute or convalescent COVID-19. This sequence uses TRBV19 and TRBJ2-1; 9 of the junction bases match TRBD2. The CDR3 region: CASSHSGGVNNEQFF. The bases read TGTGCCAGTAGTCATAGCGGGGGAGTAAACAATGAGCAGTTCTTC.